Listed below are T cell receptor beta chains from one sample, sequenced in a study of monozygotic twins with inflammatory bowel disease. From the 5' RACE reads, TCRdb lists one entry per CDR3 protein and no DNA. This table holds roughly 170,000 distinct CDR3 sequences. Sequencing was carried out using blood. These receptors all stem from a human donor with ulcerative colitis or Crohn's disease, or a healthy co-twin of an affected twin (not recorded which). The CDR3 runs from the conserved cysteine through the conserved F or W.

v_call: TRBV4-1; j_call: TRBJ2-7; cdr3_aa: CASSQTGGAFWEQYF
v_call: TRBV19; j_call: TRBJ1-5; cdr3_aa: CASSIARTSNQPQHF
v_call: TRBV19; j_call: TRBJ2-6; cdr3_aa: CASSGRVFSGANVLTF
v_call: TRBV7-2; j_call: TRBJ2-1; cdr3_aa: CASSFSGTSGDEQFF
v_call: TRBV29-1; j_call: TRBJ1-4; cdr3_aa: CSVARQGEKLFF
v_call: TRBV2; j_call: TRBJ1-1; cdr3_aa: CASSGQGGNTEAFF
v_call: TRBV7-8; j_call: TRBJ2-1; cdr3_aa: CASSLVKTYNEQFF
v_call: TRBV27; j_call: TRBJ2-5; cdr3_aa: CASRGLDGETQYF
v_call: TRBV29-1; j_call: TRBJ1-1; cdr3_aa: CSVAAGTGNTEAFF
v_call: TRBV7-2; j_call: TRBJ1-5; cdr3_aa: CASSTGSYSNQPQHF
v_call: TRBV5-5; j_call: TRBJ1-2; cdr3_aa: CASSLVGGDRRNYGYTF
v_call: TRBV20-1; j_call: TRBJ2-2; cdr3_aa: CSARDGGRDTGELFF
v_call: TRBV2; j_call: TRBJ1-5; cdr3_aa: CASSAGQGQPQHF
v_call: TRBV5-1; j_call: TRBJ2-2; cdr3_aa: CASGPTAGGLNTGELFF
v_call: TRBV20-1; j_call: TRBJ2-3; cdr3_aa: CSARPRTDTQYF
v_call: TRBV29-1; j_call: TRBJ2-2; cdr3_aa: CSVDRQNTGELFF
v_call: TRBV10-3; j_call: TRBJ1-2; cdr3_aa: CAINEGANYGYTF
v_call: TRBV7-9; j_call: TRBJ2-3; cdr3_aa: CASSLRRAAAITDTQYF
v_call: TRBV24-1; j_call: TRBJ2-2; cdr3_aa: CATSDFSRSNTGELFF
v_call: TRBV11-2; j_call: TRBJ2-4; cdr3_aa: CASSLGVAGSSLAKNIQYF
v_call: TRBV30; j_call: TRBJ1-1; cdr3_aa: CAWSVDSDTEAFF
v_call: TRBV3-1; j_call: TRBJ2-2; cdr3_aa: CASTQGFSGTGELFF
v_call: TRBV21-1; j_call: TRBJ1-1; cdr3_aa: CASSKPRQRHQAFF
v_call: TRBV12-3/TRBV12-4; j_call: TRBJ1-5; cdr3_aa: CASSRASDQPQHF
v_call: TRBV5-6; j_call: TRBJ2-5; cdr3_aa: CASSLDRWVSQETQYF
v_call: TRBV14; j_call: TRBJ1-6; cdr3_aa: CASSQDAMNSPLHF
v_call: TRBV7-9; j_call: TRBJ2-5; cdr3_aa: CASSSFFLQETQYF
v_call: TRBV20-1; j_call: TRBJ1-2; cdr3_aa: CSASEGAYGYTF
v_call: TRBV4-3; j_call: TRBJ1-5; cdr3_aa: CASSQDRGAPGPQHF
v_call: TRBV10-2; j_call: TRBJ2-5; cdr3_aa: CASSEWAGGETQYF
v_call: TRBV12-3/TRBV12-4; j_call: TRBJ1-1; cdr3_aa: CASGGQGGTEAFF
v_call: TRBV7-9; j_call: TRBJ1-4; cdr3_aa: CASSLIVGAVNEKLFF
v_call: TRBV5-1; j_call: TRBJ1-5; cdr3_aa: CASSLRGDAQPQHF
v_call: TRBV29-1; j_call: TRBJ1-2; cdr3_aa: CSVESLGTGGWDYGYTF
v_call: TRBV5-4; j_call: TRBJ2-3; cdr3_aa: CASSLNRARTDTQYF
v_call: TRBV20-1; j_call: TRBJ1-4; cdr3_aa: CSAFFGGNEKLFF
v_call: TRBV6-1; j_call: TRBJ2-3; cdr3_aa: CASGIGQGTDTQYF
v_call: TRBV7-2; j_call: TRBJ2-5; cdr3_aa: CASSQSGTTEETQYF
v_call: TRBV20-1; j_call: TRBJ2-3; cdr3_aa: CSARAASTDTQYF
v_call: TRBV10-3; j_call: TRBJ2-2; cdr3_aa: CAISALTSGKVNTGELFF
v_call: TRBV24-1; j_call: TRBJ2-5; cdr3_aa: CATSDWVGSSVQETQYF